These T cell receptor beta chains were read from a single sample in a study of blood T cell repertoires in COVID-19. Sequencing was performed with immunoSEQ multiplex PCR; in TCRdb, only in-frame clones are kept and a portion is missing. Of approximately 60,000 clones in the sample, roughly 76% were seen once. The sequenced sample was peripheral blood. These TCRs come from a man aged 50 or older with active or convalescent COVID-19. CDR3s include the opening cysteine and the closing phenylalanine or tryptophan. D genes are given only for firm matches. Size is stated for part of the rows, as once, few or many counts, or as a class when the clone is expanded.

TGTGCCAGCAGCCAAGAACGAACTCCCACGCAGTACTTC,CASSQERTPTQYF,TRBJ2-4,NA,TRBV3-1/TRBV3-2,NA
TGTGCCGCCGGCGAGGGGGACGGCTACGAGCAGTACTTC,CAAGEGDGYEQYF,TRBJ2-7,NA,TRBV3-1/TRBV3-2,NA
TGTGCCAGTAGTATATCAAGGACAGGGACCGGGGAGCTGTTTTTT,CASSISRTGTGELFF,TRBJ2-2,TRBD1,TRBV19,NA
TGCGCCAGCCGAGCGGGGGGAGAAGAGACCCAGTACTTC,CASRAGGEETQYF,TRBJ2-5,TRBD2,TRBV10-2,once
TGCGCCAGCAGCCTAACTCCCCATCCCCAACAGCCCCAGCATTTT,CASSLTPHPQQPQHF,TRBJ1-5,NA,TRBV4-1,NA
TGTGCCAGCAGCCAAGGGGGCCGGGAAAACATTCAGTACTTC,CASSQGGRENIQYF,TRBJ2-4,NA,TRBV3-1/TRBV3-2,NA
TGTGCCAGCAGCCCTCGGCAGGGGGGCTTATACGAGCAGTACTTC,CASSPRQGGLYEQYF,TRBJ2-7,NA,TRBV28,NA
TGTGCCAGCAGTTCGTTGGGACTAGGGCACAATGAGCAGTTCTTC,CASSSLGLGHNEQFF,TRBJ2-1,TRBD2,TRBV27,NA
TGTGCCATCAGTGGCGGCGTAGCGGGGGGGCCGGAGAGCACAGATACGCAGTATTTT,CAISGGVAGGPESTDTQYF,TRBJ2-3,TRBD2,TRBV10-3,NA
TGTGCCAGCAGCTTAGGGCAGGGGATTGTTGTGGGCAATCAGCCCCAGCATTTT,CASSLGQGIVVGNQPQHF,TRBJ1-5,NA,TRBV7-8,few
TGCGCCAGCAGCTCGGGACAGAACACTGAAGCTTTCTTT,CASSSGQNTEAFF,TRBJ1-1,NA,TRBV5-1,NA
TGTGCCAGCAGGAGGGACAGGGATGGAAACACCATATATTTT,CASRRDRDGNTIYF,TRBJ1-3,TRBD1,TRBV25-1,NA
TGCGCCAGCAGCTTGGGTCCGACAGGGGGATCCTACAATGAGCAGTTCTTC,CASSLGPTGGSYNEQFF,TRBJ2-1,TRBD1,TRBV5-1,NA
TGCGCCAGCAGCTTGTCGGCGGAGTACACAGATACGCAGTATTTT,CASSLSAEYTDTQYF,TRBJ2-3,NA,TRBV5-1,NA
TGTGCCAGCTCACTAGTGGGGGCCGATCAGCCCCAGCATTTT,CASSLVGADQPQHF,TRBJ1-5,NA,TRBV18,NA
TGTGCCAGCAGGTTAGGGGGCGGCAATCAGCCCCAGCATTTT,CASRLGGGNQPQHF,TRBJ1-5,TRBD1,TRBV7-2,NA
TGTGCCACCAGTGATTCAACGGACATATTGGGCGAGCAGTACTTC,CATSDSTDILGEQYF,TRBJ2-7,NA,TRBV24-1,NA
TGTGCCAGCAGTTACTTGGAGATGAACACTGAAGCTTTCTTT,CASSYLEMNTEAFF,TRBJ1-1,NA,TRBV6-5,NA
TGTGCCAGCAGCATATCCGGGACAGGGATTGGAAACACCATATATTTT,CASSISGTGIGNTIYF,TRBJ1-3,TRBD1,TRBV11-3,NA
TGTGCCTGGAGGGCTGTGGGGGCCAATGGCTACACCTTC,CAWRAVGANGYTF,TRBJ1-2,NA,TRBV30,NA
TGTGCCAGTAAGGGGACAGGGGGCGATAGGGTGAACACTGAAGCTTTCTTT,CASKGTGGDRVNTEAFF,TRBJ1-1,TRBD1,TRBV19,NA
TGCGCCAGCAGCGGAACTAGCAGGGATACGCAGTATTTT,CASSGTSRDTQYF,TRBJ2-3,NA,TRBV5-1,NA
TGTGCTAGCAGCCAGGGACTAGCGGCCTCCTACGAGCAGTACTTC,CASSQGLAASYEQYF,TRBJ2-7,TRBD2,TRBV7-7,once
TGTGCCAGCTCTAGGAGTGCAACTAATGAAAAACTGTTTTTT,CASSRSATNEKLFF,TRBJ1-4,NA,TRBV6-6,NA
TGCGCCAGCAGCGGACTGGACCGACCAGATACGCAGTATTTT,CASSGLDRPDTQYF,TRBJ2-3,NA,TRBV10-1,NA
TGTGCCAGCAGCGCTAGCGGCAGGGTCATGGTGGGAAACACTGAAGCTTTCTTT,CASSASGRVMVGNTEAFF,TRBJ1-1,NA,TRBV6-2/TRBV6-3,NA
TGTGCCAGCAGCTCCTTAGCGAGGTCCTACAATGAGCAGTTCTTC,CASSSLARSYNEQFF,TRBJ2-1,NA,TRBV7-3,NA
TGTGCAAGTCGCTTAATCGGTCGGTTTCAAGAGACCCAGTACTTC,CASRLIGRFQETQYF,TRBJ2-5,NA,TRBV12-2,NA
TGTGCCACCAGTGACCCATCTAGCGGGGCGGTCGGGGAGCAGTTCTTC,CATSDPSSGAVGEQFF,TRBJ2-1,TRBD2,TRBV24-1,NA
TGCGCCAGCAGCTTGGAGGGGGCGAAGGATCAGCCCCAGCATTTT,CASSLEGAKDQPQHF,TRBJ1-5,TRBD1,TRBV5-1,NA
TGCAGCGTTGACGATGGGGCACAGGGGAACTATGGCTACACCTTC,CSVDDGAQGNYGYTF,TRBJ1-2,TRBD1,TRBV29-1,NA
TGTGCCAGCAGCAAAGTGGTGAGACAGGGGATAGACGAGCAGTACTTC,CASSKVVRQGIDEQYF,TRBJ2-7,NA,TRBV21-1,NA
TGCGCCAGCAGCTTCTCAGGGGGCGCGGGTGGCTACACCTTC,CASSFSGGAGGYTF,TRBJ1-2,TRBD1,TRBV5-1,NA
TGTGCCAGCAGCCAAGGGACAGCCCGCACAGATACGCAGTATTTT,CASSQGTARTDTQYF,TRBJ2-3,TRBD1,TRBV5-6,few
TGTGCCAGTAAGATCGAGTACGAGCAGTACTTC,CASKIEYEQYF,TRBJ2-7,NA,TRBV2,NA
TGTGCCAGCAGCCGAGGACAGGGGAATCAGCCCCAGCATTTT,CASSRGQGNQPQHF,TRBJ1-5,TRBD1,TRBV3-1/TRBV3-2,NA
TGTGCCAGCAGCCGAGGGACAAACACCGGGGAGCTGTTTTTT,CASSRGTNTGELFF,TRBJ2-2,NA,TRBV4-2,NA
TGCGCCAGCAGCTGGACAGGGTTTGGGACTGAAGCTTTCTTT,CASSWTGFGTEAFF,TRBJ1-1,TRBD1,TRBV5-1,NA
TGTGCCAGCAGTTACCCCCCCCACAGGGGTGGAGAGCAGTTCTTC,CASSYPPHRGGEQFF,TRBJ2-1,TRBD1,TRBV6-5,once
TGTGCCAGCAGTTACTCCCTTCTTGGACTCGTAGCCGGGGAGCTGTTTTTT,CASSYSLLGLVAGELFF,TRBJ2-2,NA,TRBV6-2/TRBV6-3,NA
TGTGCCAGCAGCTTATCGGCTAGGTCCGGGGAGCTGTTTTTT,CASSLSARSGELFF,TRBJ2-2,NA,TRBV7-2,NA
TGCGCCAGCAGTAAAGGGCAGGGGGCATACCAGCCCCAGCATTTT,CASSKGQGAYQPQHF,TRBJ1-5,TRBD1,TRBV10-2,NA
TGTGCCAGCGGCCGGGACTTACTATCTCCCGAGCAGTACTTC,CASGRDLLSPEQYF,TRBJ2-7,NA,TRBV6-5,NA
TGTGCCACCGGGGGCGCGAACACTGAAGCTTTCTTT,CATGGANTEAFF,TRBJ1-1,NA,TRBV24-1,NA
TGTGCTAGCAGCGCCGGGACACTGGGCACCATATATTTT,CASSAGTLGTIYF,TRBJ1-3,NA,TRBV7-7,once
TGTGCCAGCAGTCGGACTAGCGGGCTATATACGCAGTATTTT,CASSRTSGLYTQYF,TRBJ2-3,TRBD2,TRBV6-5,NA
TGCGCCAGCAGCTTGGGGACTAGTACCTACGAGCAGTACTTC,CASSLGTSTYEQYF,TRBJ2-7,TRBD2,TRBV5-1,NA
TGTGCCAGCAGCCTTAGCGGGGGGATTTACAATGAGCAGTTCTTC,CASSLSGGIYNEQFF,TRBJ2-1,TRBD2,TRBV4-2,NA
TGTGCCAGCAGCTTGCCAAAGGGGACAGGCAATGAAAAACTGTTTTTT,CASSLPKGTGNEKLFF,TRBJ1-4,TRBD1,TRBV7-9,NA
TGTGCCAGCAGCTCAGACAGGTTCTACAATGAGCAGTTCTTC,CASSSDRFYNEQFF,TRBJ2-1,NA,TRBV6-5,NA
TGTGCCAGCAGTTTATTCAGGGGGTCGGGAAACACCATATATTTT,CASSLFRGSGNTIYF,TRBJ1-3,TRBD1,TRBV27,few
TGTGCCAGCAGCTTAGCGGGAGGGCCTTTGAATGAGCAGTTCTTC,CASSLAGGPLNEQFF,TRBJ2-1,TRBD2,TRBV7-2,NA
TGTGCTAGTGGACCGGGACAGGGGGCCCACGAGCAGTACTTC,CASGPGQGAHEQYF,TRBJ2-7,TRBD1,TRBV12-5,NA
TGCGCCAGCAGCTTGGAAGGCGGGGTCACCATCTATGGCTACACCTTC,CASSLEGGVTIYGYTF,TRBJ1-2,NA,TRBV5-1,NA
TGTGCCAGCAGCTACGGACTAGCAGTATACGAGCAGTACTTC,CASSYGLAVYEQYF,TRBJ2-7,TRBD2,TRBV7-2,few
TGCGCCAGCACCCCACGGGGGGACAAGACCCTACGGGAGCAGTACTTC,CASTPRGDKTLREQYF,TRBJ2-7,NA,TRBV5-1,NA
TGCGCCAGCAGCCAAGGGACTAGCGGGGGCCAAGAGACCCAGTACTTC,CASSQGTSGGQETQYF,TRBJ2-5,TRBD2,TRBV4-1,NA
TGTGCCAGTAGTACCAGGGAAACAGACGAGCAGTACTTC,CASSTRETDEQYF,TRBJ2-7,NA,TRBV19,NA
TGTGCCAGCACCCAGGGGGGTGAGCAGTTCTTC,CASTQGGEQFF,TRBJ2-1,NA,TRBV12-3/TRBV12-4,once
TGCAGCGTTGAAGACACTAACTATGGCTACACCTTC,CSVEDTNYGYTF,TRBJ1-2,NA,TRBV29-1,once